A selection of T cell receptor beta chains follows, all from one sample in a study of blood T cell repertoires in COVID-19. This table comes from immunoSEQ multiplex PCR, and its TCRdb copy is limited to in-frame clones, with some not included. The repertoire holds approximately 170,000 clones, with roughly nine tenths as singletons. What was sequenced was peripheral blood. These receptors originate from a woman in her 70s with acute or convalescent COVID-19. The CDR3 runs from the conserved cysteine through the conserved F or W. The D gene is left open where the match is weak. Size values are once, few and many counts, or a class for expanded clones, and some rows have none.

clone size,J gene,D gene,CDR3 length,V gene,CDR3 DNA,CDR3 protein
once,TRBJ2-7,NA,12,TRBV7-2,TGTGCCAGCAGCTCCCCCCCGGGCGAGCAGTACTTC,CASSSPPGEQYF
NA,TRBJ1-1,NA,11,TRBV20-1,TGCAGTGCTAGACAGGGGATTGAAGCTTTCTTT,CSARQGIEAFF
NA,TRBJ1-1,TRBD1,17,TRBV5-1,TGCGCCAGCAGCTTGGAAGGGGGCCGAAATGCGAACACTGAAGCTTTCTTT,CASSLEGGRNANTEAFF
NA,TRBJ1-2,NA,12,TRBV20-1,TGCAGTGCTAGTCCCGCGAACTATGGCTACACCTTC,CSASPANYGYTF
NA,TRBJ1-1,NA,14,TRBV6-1,TGTGCCAGCAGTGACGCATTACAGGTGGTTGAAGCTTTCTTT,CASSDALQVVEAFF
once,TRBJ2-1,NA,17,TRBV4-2,TGTGCCAGCAGCCCTTTACGTATCGCGAGCTCCTACAATGAGCAGTTCTTC,CASSPLRIASSYNEQFF
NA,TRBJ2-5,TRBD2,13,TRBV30,TGTGCCTGGAAGGGTAGCGGGGCTGGGGCCCAGTACTTC,CAWKGSGAGAQYF
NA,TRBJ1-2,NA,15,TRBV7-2,TGTGCCAGCAGCTTAGGATTCCGACAGGCTAACGGCTACACCTTC,CASSLGFRQANGYTF
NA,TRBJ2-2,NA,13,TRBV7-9,TGTGCCAGCAGCCCCCCTTTGAGCGGGGAGCTGTTTTTT,CASSPPLSGELFF
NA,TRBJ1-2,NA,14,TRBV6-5,TGTGCCAGCAGTCCAAGACAGTTCGCGGGAGGCTACACCTTC,CASSPRQFAGGYTF
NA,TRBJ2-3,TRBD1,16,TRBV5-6,TGTGCCAGCAGCGGGGGACAGCCTCTACTCACAGATACGCAGTATTTT,CASSGGQPLLTDTQYF
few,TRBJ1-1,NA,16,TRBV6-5,TGTGCCAGCAGTTACTCCCGAGGGACACTCCGGACTGAAGCTTTCTTT,CASSYSRGTLRTEAFF
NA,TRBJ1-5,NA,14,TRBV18,TGTGCCAGCTCACCGGGTAGGGAGAATCAGCCCCAGCATTTT,CASSPGRENQPQHF
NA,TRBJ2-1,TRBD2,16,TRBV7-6,TGTGCCAGCAGCTTAGTAGGTAGCCTAGCGGACAATGAGCAGTTCTTC,CASSLVGSLADNEQFF
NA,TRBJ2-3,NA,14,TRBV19,TGTGCCAGTAGGGGCAGGGCACTCACAGATACGCAGTATTTT,CASRGRALTDTQYF
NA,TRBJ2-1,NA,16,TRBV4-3,TGCGCCAGCAGCCAAGATCTTAGGGGGTCCTACAATGAGCAGTTCTTC,CASSQDLRGSYNEQFF
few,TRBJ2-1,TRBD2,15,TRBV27,TGTGCCAGCGTAATTAGGGCGGGAGTTACTAATGAGCAGTTCTTC,CASVIRAGVTNEQFF
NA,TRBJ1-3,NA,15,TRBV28,TGTGCCAGCAGCCGACTCACAAGTTATGGAAACACCATATATTTT,CASSRLTSYGNTIYF